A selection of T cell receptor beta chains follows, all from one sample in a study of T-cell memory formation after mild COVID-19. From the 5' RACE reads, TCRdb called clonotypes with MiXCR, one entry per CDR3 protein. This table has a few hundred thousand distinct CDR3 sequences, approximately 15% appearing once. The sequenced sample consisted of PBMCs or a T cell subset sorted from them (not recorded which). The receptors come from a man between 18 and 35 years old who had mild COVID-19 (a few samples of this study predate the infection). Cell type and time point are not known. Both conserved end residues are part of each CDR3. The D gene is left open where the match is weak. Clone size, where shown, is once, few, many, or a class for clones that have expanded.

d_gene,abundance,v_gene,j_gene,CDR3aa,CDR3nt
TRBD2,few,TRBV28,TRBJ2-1,CASSLRVAGSSYNEQFF,TGTGCCAGCAGTCTCCGGGTAGCGGGGAGCTCCTACAATGAGCAGTTCTTC
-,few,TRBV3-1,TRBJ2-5,CASSHGRNQETQYF,TGTGCCAGCAGCCATGGACGCAATCAAGAGACCCAGTACTTC
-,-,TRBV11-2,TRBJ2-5,CASSPGASEETQYF,TGTGCCAGCAGCCCAGGGGCTAGCGAAGAGACCCAGTACTTC
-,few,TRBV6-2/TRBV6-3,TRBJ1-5,CASSRDINYSNQPQHF,TGTGCCAGCAGTCGGGACATCAACTATAGCAATCAGCCCCAGCATTTT
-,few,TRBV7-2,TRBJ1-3,CASSLAVGAGGNTIYF,TGTGCCAGCAGCTTAGCGGTCGGGGCGGGTGGAAACACCATATATTTT
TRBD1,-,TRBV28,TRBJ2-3,CAHNDRAGGDTQYF,TGTGCCCATAACGACAGGGCTGGTGGAGATACGCAGTATTTT
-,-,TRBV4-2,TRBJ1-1,CASRPAGGTEAFF,TGTGCCAGCAGGCCAGCCGGGGGCACTGAAGCTTTCTTT
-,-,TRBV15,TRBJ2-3,CATGPGSTDTQYF,TGTGCCACGGGCCCGGGGAGCACAGATACGCAGTATTTT
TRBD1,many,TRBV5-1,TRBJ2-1,CASSQRQGRSNEQFF,TGCGCCAGCAGCCAGAGACAGGGTAGAAGCAATGAGCAGTTCTTC
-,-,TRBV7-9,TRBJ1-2,CASSLQENYGYTF,TGTGCCAGCAGCCTTCAGGAAAACTATGGCTACACCTTC
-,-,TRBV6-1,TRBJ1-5,CASSPGQPYSNQPQHF,TGTGCCAGCAGCCCCGGTCAGCCGTATAGCAATCAGCCCCAGCATTTT
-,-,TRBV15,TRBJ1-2,CATSRDRGWQDSYGYTF,TGTGCCACCAGCAGAGATCGGGGGTGGCAGGACTCCTATGGCTACACCTTC
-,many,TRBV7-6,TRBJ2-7,CASSPRYRAPYEQYF,TGTGCCAGCAGCCCCCGGTACAGGGCTCCCTACGAGCAGTACTTC
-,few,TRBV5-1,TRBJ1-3,CASSSRFGNTIYF,TGCGCCAGCAGCTCCCGGTTCGGAAACACCATATATTTT
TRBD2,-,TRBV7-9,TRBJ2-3,CASSLSYLAGRNTDTQYF,TGTGCCAGCAGTCTCTCTTATCTAGCGGGGCGAAACACAGATACGCAGTATTTT
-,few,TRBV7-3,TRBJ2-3,CASSLNRASDTQYF,TGTGCCAGCAGCTTAAACAGGGCTTCTGATACGCAGTATTTT
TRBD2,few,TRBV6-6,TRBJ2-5,CASSVRGRETQYF,TGTGCCAGCAGTGTCCGCGGGAGAGAGACCCAGTACTTC
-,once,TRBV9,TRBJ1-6,CASRLDGNSPLHF,TGTGCCAGCAGACTGGACGGCAATTCACCCCTCCACTTT
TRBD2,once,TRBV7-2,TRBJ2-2,CASSYPKHLAGSGYTGELFF,TGTGCCAGCAGCTACCCCAAACACCTAGCGGGGAGTGGGTACACCGGGGAGCTGTTTTTT
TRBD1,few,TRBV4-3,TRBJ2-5,CASSNRDRGETQYF,TGCGCCAGCAGCAACCGGGACAGGGGCGAGACCCAGTACTTC
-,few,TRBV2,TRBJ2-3,CASKALGFGDTQYF,TGTGCCAGCAAGGCTCTGGGATTCGGTGATACGCAGTATTTT